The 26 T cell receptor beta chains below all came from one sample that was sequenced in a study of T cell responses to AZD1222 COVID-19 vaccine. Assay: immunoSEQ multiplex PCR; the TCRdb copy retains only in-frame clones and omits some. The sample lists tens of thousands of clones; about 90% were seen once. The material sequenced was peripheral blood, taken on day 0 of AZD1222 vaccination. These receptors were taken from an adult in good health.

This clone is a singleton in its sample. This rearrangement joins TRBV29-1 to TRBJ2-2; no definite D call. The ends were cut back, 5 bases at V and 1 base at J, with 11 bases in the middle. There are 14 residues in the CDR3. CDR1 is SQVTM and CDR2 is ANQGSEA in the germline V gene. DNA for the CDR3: TGCAGCGTTCACCCGAAGGGGAACACCGGGGAGCTGTTTTTT. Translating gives CSVHPKGNTGELFF.

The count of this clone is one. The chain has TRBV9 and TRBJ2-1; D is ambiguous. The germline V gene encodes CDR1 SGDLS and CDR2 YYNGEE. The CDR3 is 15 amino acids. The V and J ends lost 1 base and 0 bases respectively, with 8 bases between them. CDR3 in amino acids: CASSVSGNSYNEQFF. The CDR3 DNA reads TGTGCCAGCAGCGTATCTGGCAACTCCTACAATGAGCAGTTCTTC.

CDR3 nucleotide sequence: TGCGCCAGCAAGAGACAGGGGATTGGGTCCTACGAGCAGTACTTC. Its translation is CASKRQGIGSYEQYF. The genes are TRBV4-3 and TRBJ2-7; 8 bases are a match to TRBD1. The CDR3 contains 15 residues. Germline V gene data show CDR1 as LGHNA and CDR2 as YSLEER. Germline trimming cut 7 bases from V and 1 base from J; bases unmatched to any gene: 9.

The CDR3 loop is CASSATPDSYNEQFF. CDR3 bases: TGTGCCAGCAGCGCTACTCCGGACTCCTACAATGAGCAGTTCTTC. The chain has TRBV11-2 and TRBJ2-1; D uncertain. Germline CDR1 is SGHAT and CDR2 is FQNNGV. V lost 5 bases and J 0 bases, leaving 11 bases between the germline ends. The CDR3 runs 15 residues. Based on the CDR3 plus reference TRBV11-2 and TRBJ2-1, the full variable domain is EAGVAQSPRYKIIEKRQSVAFWCNPISGHATLYWYQQILGQGPKLLIQFQNNGVVDDSQLPKDRFSAERLKGVDSTLKIQPAKLEDSAVYLCASSATPDSYNEQFFGPGTRLTVL.

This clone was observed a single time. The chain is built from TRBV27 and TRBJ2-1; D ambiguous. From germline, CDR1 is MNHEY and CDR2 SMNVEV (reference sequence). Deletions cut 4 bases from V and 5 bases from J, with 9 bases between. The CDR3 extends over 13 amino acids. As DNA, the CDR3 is TGTGCCAGCAGTTACATATCTAACAATGAGCAGTTCTTC. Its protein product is CASSYISNNEQFF.

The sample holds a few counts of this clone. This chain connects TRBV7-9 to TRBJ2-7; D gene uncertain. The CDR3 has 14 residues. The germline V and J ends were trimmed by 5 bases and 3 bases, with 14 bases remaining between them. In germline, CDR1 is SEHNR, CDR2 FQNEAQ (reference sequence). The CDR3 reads CASSRLSGYYEQYF. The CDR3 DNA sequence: TGTGCCAGCAGCCGTCTTTCCGGTTACTACGAGCAGTACTTC.

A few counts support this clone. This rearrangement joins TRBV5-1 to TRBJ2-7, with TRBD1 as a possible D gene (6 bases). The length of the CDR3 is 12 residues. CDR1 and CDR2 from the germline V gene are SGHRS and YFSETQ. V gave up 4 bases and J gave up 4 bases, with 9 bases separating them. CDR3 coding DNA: TGCGCCAGCAGCGCGAGGGGGTACGAGCAGTACTTC. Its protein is CASSARGYEQYF.

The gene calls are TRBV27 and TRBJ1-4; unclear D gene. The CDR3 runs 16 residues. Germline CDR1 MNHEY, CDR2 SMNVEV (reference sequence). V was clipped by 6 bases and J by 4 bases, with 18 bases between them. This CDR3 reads CASSRGRLGFNEKLFF. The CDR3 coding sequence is TGTGCCAGCAGCCGTGGGCGACTCGGGTTTAATGAAAAACTGTTTTTT.

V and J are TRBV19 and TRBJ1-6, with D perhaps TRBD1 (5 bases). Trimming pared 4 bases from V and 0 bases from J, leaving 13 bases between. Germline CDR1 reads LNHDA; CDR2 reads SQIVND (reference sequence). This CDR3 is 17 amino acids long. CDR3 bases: TGTGCCAGTAGTAGGCAGAGACAGAGCTCCTATAATTCACCCCTCCACTTT. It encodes CASSRQRQSSYNSPLHF.

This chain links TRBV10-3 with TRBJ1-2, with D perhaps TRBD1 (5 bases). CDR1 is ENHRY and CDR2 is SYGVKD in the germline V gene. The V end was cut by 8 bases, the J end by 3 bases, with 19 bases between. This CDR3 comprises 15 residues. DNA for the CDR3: TGTGCCATCGTCGACCCGGCGGGGGTTGACTATGGCTACACCTTC. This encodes CAIVDPAGVDYGYTF.

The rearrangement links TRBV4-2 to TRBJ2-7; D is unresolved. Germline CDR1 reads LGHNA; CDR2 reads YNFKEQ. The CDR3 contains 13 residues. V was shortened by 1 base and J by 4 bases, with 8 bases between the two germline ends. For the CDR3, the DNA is TGTGCCAGCAGCCAAGCACATCTATACGAGCAGTACTTC. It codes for CASSQAHLYEQYF.

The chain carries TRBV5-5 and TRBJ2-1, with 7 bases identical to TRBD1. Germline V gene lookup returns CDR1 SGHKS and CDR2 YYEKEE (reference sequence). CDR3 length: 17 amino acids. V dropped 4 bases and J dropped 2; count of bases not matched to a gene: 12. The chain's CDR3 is CASSRFEQGWAYNEQFF. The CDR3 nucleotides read TGTGCCAGCAGCCGGTTCGAACAGGGGTGGGCCTACAATGAGCAGTTCTTC.

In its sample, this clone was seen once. CDR3 protein: CATGPPISPLHF. In DNA, the CDR3 is TGTGCCACTGGACCGCCGATTTCACCCCTCCACTTT. V and J are TRBV2 and TRBJ1-6, with D uncertain. CDR1 and CDR2 (germline): SNHLY, FYNNEI. This CDR3 has 12 amino acids. V was clipped by 10 bases and J by 9 bases, with 13 bases between them.

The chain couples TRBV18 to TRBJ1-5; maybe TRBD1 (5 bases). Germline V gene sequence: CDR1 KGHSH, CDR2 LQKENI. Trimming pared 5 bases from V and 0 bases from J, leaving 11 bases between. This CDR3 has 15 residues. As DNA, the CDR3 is TGTGCCAGCTCAGCCGACAGAGATAGCAATCAGCCCCAGCATTTT. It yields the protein CASSADRDSNQPQHF.

Here the CDR3 DNA reads TGTGCCAGCAGCCATGCAGGGAGAAGGGGGCAAGAGACCCAGTACTTC. As protein: CASSHAGRRGQETQYF. The V call is TRBV3-1 (or the pseudogene TRBV3-2), the J call TRBJ2-5, with a weak D call TRBD1 (6 bases). The length of the CDR3 is 16 residues. Germline V gives CDR1 LGHDT, CDR2 YNNKEL (reference sequence). Trimming took off 3 bases at V and 2 bases at J, with 16 bases between the two ends.

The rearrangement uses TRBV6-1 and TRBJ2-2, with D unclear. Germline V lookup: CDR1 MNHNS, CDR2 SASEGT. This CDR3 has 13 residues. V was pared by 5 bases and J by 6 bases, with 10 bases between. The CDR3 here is CASSSIEAGELFF. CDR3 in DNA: TGTGCCAGCAGTTCGATCGAAGCCGGGGAGCTGTTTTTT.

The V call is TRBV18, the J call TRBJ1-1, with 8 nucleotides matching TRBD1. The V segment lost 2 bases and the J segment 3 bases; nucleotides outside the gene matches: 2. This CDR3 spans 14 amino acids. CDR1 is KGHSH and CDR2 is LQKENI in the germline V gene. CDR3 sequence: CASSPGQGYTEAFF. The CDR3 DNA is TGTGCCAGCTCACCAGGACAGGGATACACTGAAGCTTTCTTT.

CDR3 region: CANEGSGSFEQYF. Here the CDR3 DNA reads TGCGCCAACGAGGGTAGCGGGAGTTTCGAGCAGTACTTC. The chain recombines TRBV5-1 with TRBJ2-7; 9 nucleotides match TRBD2. V was clipped by 9 bases and J by 6 bases; unmatched bases: 10. The CDR3 loop spans 13 amino acids. The germline gives CDR1 SGHRS, CDR2 YFSETQ.

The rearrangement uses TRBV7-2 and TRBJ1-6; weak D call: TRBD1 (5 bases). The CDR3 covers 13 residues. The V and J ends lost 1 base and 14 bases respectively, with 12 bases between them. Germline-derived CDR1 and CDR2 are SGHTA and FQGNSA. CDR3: CASSLEGRVALHF. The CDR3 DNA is TGTGCCAGCAGCTTAGAGGGGAGGGTAGCCCTCCACTTT.

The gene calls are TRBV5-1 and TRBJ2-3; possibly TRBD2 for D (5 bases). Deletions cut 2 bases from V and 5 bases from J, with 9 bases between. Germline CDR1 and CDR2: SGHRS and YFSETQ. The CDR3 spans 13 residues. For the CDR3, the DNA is TGCGCCAGCAGCTTAAGTGGGAGAGATACGCAGTATTTT. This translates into CASSLSGRDTQYF. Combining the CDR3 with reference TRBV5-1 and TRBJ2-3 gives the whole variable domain KAGVTQTPRYLIKTRGQQVTLSCSPISGHRSVSWYQQTPGQGLQFLFEYFSETQRNKGNFPGRFSGRQFSNSRSEMNVSTLELGDSALYLCASSLSGRDTQYFGPGTRLTVL.

The CDR3 sequence: CASSTEQIGPKYF. CDR3 DNA: TGCGCCAGCAGCACCGAGCAAATAGGCCCCAAGTACTTC. The rearrangement links TRBV5-1 to TRBJ2-5; D is ambiguous. The CDR3 has 13 residues. Per germline, CDR1 SGHRS and CDR2 YFSETQ. V shed 4 bases and J shed 12 bases, with 19 bases lying between them.

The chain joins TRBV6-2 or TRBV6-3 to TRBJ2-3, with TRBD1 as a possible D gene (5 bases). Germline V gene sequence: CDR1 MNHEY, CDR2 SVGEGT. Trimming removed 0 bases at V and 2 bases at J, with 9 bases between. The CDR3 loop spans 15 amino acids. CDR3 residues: CASSYSEGVTDTQYF. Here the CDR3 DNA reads TGTGCCAGCAGTTACTCGGAAGGGGTCACAGATACGCAGTATTTT.

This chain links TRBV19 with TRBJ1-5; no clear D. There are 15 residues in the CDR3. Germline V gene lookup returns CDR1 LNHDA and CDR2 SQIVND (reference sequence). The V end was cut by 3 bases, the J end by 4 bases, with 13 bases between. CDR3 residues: CASSISLSRNQPQHF. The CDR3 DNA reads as TGTGCCAGTAGTATTTCCTTGTCCAGAAATCAGCCCCAGCATTTT.

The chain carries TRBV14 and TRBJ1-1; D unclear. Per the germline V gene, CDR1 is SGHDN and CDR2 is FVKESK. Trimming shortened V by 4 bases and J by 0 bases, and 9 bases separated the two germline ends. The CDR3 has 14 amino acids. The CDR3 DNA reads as TGTGCCAGCAGCCTTAGAAACTTGAACACTGAAGCTTTCTTT. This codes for CASSLRNLNTEAFF.

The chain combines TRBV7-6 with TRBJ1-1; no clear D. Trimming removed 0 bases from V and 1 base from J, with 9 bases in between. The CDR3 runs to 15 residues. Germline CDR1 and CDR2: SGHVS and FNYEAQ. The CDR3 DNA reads TGTGCCAGCAGCTTAGCGGTGGGAACGAACACTGAAGCTTTCTTT. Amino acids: CASSLAVGTNTEAFF.

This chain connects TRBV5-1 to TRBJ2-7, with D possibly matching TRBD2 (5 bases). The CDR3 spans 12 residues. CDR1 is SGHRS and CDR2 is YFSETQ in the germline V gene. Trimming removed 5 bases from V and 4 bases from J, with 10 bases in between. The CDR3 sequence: CASRDSNYEQYF. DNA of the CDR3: TGCGCCAGCAGGGACTCTAATTACGAGCAGTACTTC.